This T cell receptor (beta chain) was sequenced in a study of shared clonotypes between healthy human individuals. At the level of the study: Used for every donor were three CD4 naive, three CD4 memory, two CD8 naive and one CD8 memory plate. Study-level points and caveats: Clonotypes which were not shared had lower generation probabilities than clonotypes that all four donors shared.

Naive CD8 cells lacked CD45RO, underwent positive selection for CCR7 and left out terminally differentiated effector memory CD45RA+ cells. Trimming took off 4 bases at V and 5 bases at J, with 6 bases between the two ends. Germline V lookup: CDR1 SGDLS, CDR2 YYNGEE. CDR3 size: 12 residues. The data were produced by immunoSEQ multiplex PCR, yet TCRdb's version contains in-frame clones alone and is incomplete. The table includes roughly 2.1 million clones, about 92% detected once. To note about this clone: Its antigen remains unidentified.

The receptor was derived from a man aged 18-30 years in good health. Some clones in this sample may be carry-over from other donors' samples. The specimen was naive CD8+ T cells from PBMCs. V is TRBV9 and J is TRBJ2-2; D call uncertain. CDR3 nucleotide sequence: TGTGCCAGCAGCCCCCAGACCGGGGAGCTGTTTTTT. This translates into CASSPQTGELFF.